One TCR beta chain is described in this entry. Its antigen is undetermined. At one of its ends the junction is not consistent with the germline gene, which may arise from a read error. PCR was performed a second time for roughly 7 to 11 cycles using a sample-barcoded 5' primer and a J-beta primer mix. TCRdb recomputed calls from the 5' RACE reads with MiXCR, one row per CDR3 protein. This sample carries around 1.5 million distinct CDR3 sequences, 42% of them seen once, and the ten largest clones take 7% to 9%. Each sample provided at least 5 micrograms of extracted total RNA. CDR3 size: 17 residues. CDR1 and CDR2 (germline): MGHRA, YSYEKL. The data belong to a study of blood T cells in healthy people across ages. Study-wide results and limits: In the absence of known donor CMV status, changes in expanded clonotypes were possibly confounded. The study regarded diversity estimates from one million T cells as underestimates. The long-lived group displayed more naive CD4+ cells, plus higher diversity, than the aged donors did.

The specimen sequenced was blood. The chain links TRBV4-1 to TRBJ2-5; 10 bases line up with TRBD2. The sequence was obtained from a woman between 18 and 30 years old in good health. The DNA of the CDR3 is TGCGCCAGCAGCCAAGCCCTCGGACTAGCGGCCCAAGGGACCCAGTACTTC. Protein product: CASSQALGLAAQGTQYF.